A single sample gave rise to the 7 T cell receptor beta chains below, sequenced in a study of shared clonotypes between healthy human individuals. Some clones are missing from TCRdb's copy, which holds only in-frame ones; the method was immunoSEQ multiplex PCR. The sample lists 850,000 to 1,200,000 clones, 65% to 80% occurring once. Sequenced material: memory CD4+ T cells sorted from blood. Regarding subset: CD45RA-negative fraction. These receptors all come from a man aged 18 to 30 in good health.

The J gene is TRBJ2-7, the V gene TRBV28; 10 bases are a match to TRBD2. The junction had 8 bases not matched to a gene; V was cut back by 4 bases and J by 2 bases. Germline assignment: CDR1 MDHEN and CDR2 SYDVKM. The CDR3 has 16 residues. This chain's CDR3 is CASSSPSGGVTYEQYF. The CDR3 DNA follows: TGTGCCAGCAGTTCCCCGAGCGGGGGGGTAACCTACGAGCAGTACTTC.

A remark on this clone: This clone may be a read error of a much larger clone one base away. Other nucleotide sequences from this sample produce the same CDR3. The chain links TRBV2 to TRBJ1-5; TRBD1 agrees at 7 bases. This CDR3 has 14 amino acids. Germline V gives CDR1 SNHLY, CDR2 FYNNEI. The ends lost 4 bases at V and 0 bases at J; junction bases unmatched: 0. The CDR3 DNA is TGTGCCAGCAGTGGACAGGGTAGCAATCAGCCCCAGCATTTT. Residues: CASSGQGSNQPQHF.

Worth noting for this clone: Different DNA sequences within this sample yield the same CDR3. The V call is TRBV6-1, the J call TRBJ1-3; D is unresolved. Trimming left V 6 bases short and J 0 bases short, with 6 bases between. This CDR3 region has 13 residues. Germline V lookup: CDR1 MNHNS, CDR2 SASEGT. CDR3 amino acids: CASSVNSGNTIYF. The DNA for the CDR3 is TGTGCCAGCAGCGTAAACTCTGGAAACACCATATATTTT.

The gene calls are TRBV5-5 and TRBJ2-1; D is possibly TRBD2 (5 bases). CDR3 length: 14 amino acids. V gave up 4 bases and J gave up 14 bases, with 22 bases separating them. Germline CDR1 SGHKS, CDR2 YYEKEE (reference sequence). As DNA, the CDR3 is TGTGCCAGCAGCCTTCTAGACTCGGGGAACGTCGAGTTCTTC. This sequence encodes CASSLLDSGNVEFF. Full variable domain (remainder filled in from reference TRBV5-5 and TRBJ2-1): DAGVTQSPTHLIKTRGQQVTLRCSPISGHKSVSWYQQVLGQGPQFIFQYYEKEERGRGNFPDRFSARQFPNYSSELNVNALLLGDSALYLCASSLLDSGNVEFFGPGTRLTVL.

The CDR3 DNA reads as TGTGCCAGCAGTGAAGCGACAGGGAATCAGCCCCAGCATTTT. It translates to CASSEATGNQPQHF. The chain links TRBV6-1 to TRBJ1-5; 7 bases line up with TRBD1. The trim removed 0 bases at V and 4 bases at J, leaving 0 bases unmatched. Germline loops: CDR1 MNHNS, CDR2 SASEGT. The CDR3 is made up of 14 amino acids.

V gene TRBV5-6 combines with J gene TRBJ2-3, with 11 nucleotides matching TRBD2. V dropped 4 bases and J dropped 2; count of bases not matched to a gene: 6. Germline CDR1 SGHDT, CDR2 YYEEEE. The CDR3 loop spans 16 amino acids. The DNA of the CDR3 is TGTGCCAGCAGCAAAAGACTAGCGGGAAACACAGATACGCAGTATTTT. The encoded protein is CASSKRLAGNTDTQYF.

The rearrangement links TRBV7-9 to TRBJ2-7, with TRBD1 matching 9 bases. Looked up from germline, CDR1 is SEHNR and CDR2 is FQNEAQ (reference sequence). The CDR3 totals 16 residues. With V trimmed by 1 base and J by 0 bases, 4 bases remained unmatched. Here the CDR3 DNA reads TGTGCCAGCAGCTTAGGTCAGACAGGGGGCTCCTACGAGCAGTACTTC. This translates into CASSLGQTGGSYEQYF.